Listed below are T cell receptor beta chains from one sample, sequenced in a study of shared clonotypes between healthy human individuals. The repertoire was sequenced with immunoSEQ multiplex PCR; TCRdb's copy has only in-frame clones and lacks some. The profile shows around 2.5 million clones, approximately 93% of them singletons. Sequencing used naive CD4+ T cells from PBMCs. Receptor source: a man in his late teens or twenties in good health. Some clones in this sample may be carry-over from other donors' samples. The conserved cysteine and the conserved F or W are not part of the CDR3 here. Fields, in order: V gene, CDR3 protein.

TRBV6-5 ASKRGANTGELF
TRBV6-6 ASRPGTAGGYEQY
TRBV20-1 SDSGGGEQF
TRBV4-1 ASSQRGSQETQY
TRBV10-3 AISATSGTREQF
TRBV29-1 SVEKGDSPTYEQY
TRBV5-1 ASSPTSGRGNEQF
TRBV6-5 ASSSSPGRGATEAF
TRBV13 ASSLVLKREADTGELF
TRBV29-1 SVEGPGTGVYEQY
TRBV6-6 ASSYPPEAYEQY
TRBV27 ASSSRLAGGDNEQF
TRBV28 ASSSSWGPEY
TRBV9 ASSPSSSYNEQF
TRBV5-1 ASSLMHLNTGELF
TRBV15 ATSPGQGRQPQH
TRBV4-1 ASSQPTAISNQPQH
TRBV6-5 ASSYSTGGNFYEQY
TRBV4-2 ASSQVSTLGEQY
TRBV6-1 ATVGTSGQETQY
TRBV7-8 ASSSRQGNTGELF
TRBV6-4 ASRLNREVIQPQH
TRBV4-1 ASSQRAGEDGYT
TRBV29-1 SVGWSEQF
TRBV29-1 SVPDRFTGELF
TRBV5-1 ASSPGGGSYNEQF
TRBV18 ASSPSGGSETQY
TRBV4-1 ASSQPRQGPGTDTQY
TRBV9 ASSAVAGRNTGELF
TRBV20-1 SARRETQY
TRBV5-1 ASSLTAQLNQETQY
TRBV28 ASSLGRRETQY
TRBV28 ASSPRQGRGSGANVLT
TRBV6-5 ASRPNRGGANVLT
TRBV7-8 ASSLEQGGQPQH
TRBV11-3 ASSLFGREGPDTQY
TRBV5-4 ASSSDLSSYEQY
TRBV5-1 ASSAAFNYGYT
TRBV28 ASLTEGGGLYGYT
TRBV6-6 ASSYPPWEGDTQY
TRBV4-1 ASSPMTLPNEKLF
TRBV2 ASRAGHPYTEAF